These 14 T cell receptor beta chains came from one sample sequenced in a study of shared T cell receptors in the human thymus. Clones were read by immunoSEQ multiplex PCR, and TCRdb kept only the in-frame ones, dropping some. The sample records 700,000 to 750,000 clones, approximately 83% being singletons. The same data also contributed to another study, on human thymus T cells.

What was sequenced was thymocytes. The receptors derive from a girl less than two years old with a congenital heart defect.

The V call is TRBV7-9, the J call TRBJ2-7; the D gene is possibly TRBD1 (6 bases). There are 14 residues in the CDR3. With 5 bases removed from V and 3 bases from J, the gap between germline ends came to 14 bases. From germline, CDR1 is SEHNR and CDR2 FQNEAQ (reference sequence). CDR3 residues: CASSPDRQDYEQYF. CDR3 bases: TGTGCCAGCAGCCCCGATAGACAGGACTACGAGCAGTACTTC.

This rearrangement joins TRBV7-2 to TRBJ2-5; D ambiguous. This CDR3 comprises 14 residues. Looked up from germline, CDR1 is SGHTA and CDR2 is FQGNSA. Trimming shortened V by 1 base and J by 3 bases, and 9 bases separated the two germline ends. CDR3: CASSLDSSKETQYF. As DNA, the CDR3 is TGTGCCAGCAGCTTAGATAGCTCAAAAGAGACCCAGTACTTC.

The chain joins TRBV14 to TRBJ1-1; D unclear. Germline CDR1 SGHDN, CDR2 FVKESK. CDR3 length: 12 residues. V lost 3 bases and J 11 bases, leaving 13 bases between the germline ends. The CDR3 here is CASSHPGSYAFF. CDR3 coding DNA: TGTGCCAGCAGCCATCCCGGGAGTTACGCTTTCTTT. Drawing the rest from reference TRBV14 and TRBJ1-1, the complete variable domain is EAGVTQFPSHSVIEKGQTVTLRCDPISGHDNLYWYRRVMGKEIKFLLHFVKESKQDESGMPNNRFLAERTGGTYSTLKVQPAELEDSGVYFCASSHPGSYAFFGQGTRLTVV.

In its sample, this clone was seen a few times. The chain is built from TRBV6-5 and TRBJ1-2; no clear D. The CDR3 runs to 13 residues. Trimming took off 3 bases at V and 5 bases at J, with 10 bases between the two ends. Per germline, CDR1 MNHEY and CDR2 SVGAGI. The CDR3 nucleotides read TGTGCCAGCAGTTATGGCACTATATATGGCTACACCTTC. Translating gives CASSYGTIYGYTF.

The V call is TRBV4-1, the J call TRBJ2-5; no definite D call. V dropped 3 bases and J dropped 5 bases, with 13 bases sitting between them. Germline CDR1 is MGHRA and CDR2 is YSYEKL. The CDR3 length is 14 residues. The CDR3 reads CASSQVSIRETQYF. CDR3 bases: TGCGCCAGCAGCCAGGTCTCCATCAGGGAGACCCAGTACTTC.

The genes are TRBV5-5 and TRBJ2-2; a possible D gene is TRBD1 (6 bases). V was shortened by 4 bases and J by 3 bases, with 13 bases between the two germline ends. CDR1 is SGHKS and CDR2 is YYEKEE in the germline V gene (reference sequence). The CDR3 covers 15 residues. CDR3 sequence (DNA): TGTGCCAGCAGCATTTACTACAGGGACACCGGGGAGCTGTTTTTT. It codes for CASSIYYRDTGELFF.

The J gene is TRBJ1-1, the V gene TRBV30, with D hard to call. The V end lost 5 bases, the J end lost 5 bases, and 6 bases lay between the germline ends. Germline CDR1 is GTSNPN and CDR2 is SVGIG (reference sequence). The CDR3 contains 10 residues. The CDR3 region has the DNA TGTGCCTGGGTCGGGACTGAAGCTTTCTTT. Protein product: CAWVGTEAFF.

The rearrangement uses TRBV7-9 and TRBJ1-3, with a tentative D call TRBD1 (5 bases). Germline CDR1 and CDR2: SEHNR and FQNEAQ (reference sequence). This CDR3 comprises 16 residues. The ends were cut back, 0 bases at V and 2 bases at J, with 11 bases in the middle. The CDR3 protein is CASSLALARAGNTIYF. CDR3 coding DNA: TGTGCCAGCAGCTTAGCTCTGGCCAGGGCTGGAAACACCATATATTTT.

The V call is TRBV4-1, the J call TRBJ1-1, with D possibly being TRBD1 (5 bases). Trimming removed 6 bases from V and 2 bases from J, with 13 bases in between. The CDR3 spans 14 residues. CDR1 and CDR2 (germline): MGHRA, YSYEKL. CDR3: CASRNRDSNTEAFF. CDR3 sequence (DNA): TGCGCCAGCAGGAACCGGGACTCAAACACTGAAGCTTTCTTT.

This chain uses TRBV27 with TRBJ1-1; no clear D. This CDR3 has 15 residues. Trimming removed 5 bases from V and 5 bases from J, with 18 bases in between. Germline CDR1 MNHEY, CDR2 SMNVEV (reference sequence). The CDR3 coding sequence is TGTGCCAGCAGTAGGTTTTGGCAACCGGGTACTGAAGCTTTCTTT. Translating it yields CASSRFWQPGTEAFF.

This chain connects TRBV6-5 to TRBJ2-1; 9 bases line up with TRBD2. Looked up from germline, CDR1 is MNHEY and CDR2 is SVGAGI. This CDR3 has 14 amino acids. V lost 8 bases to trimming and J lost 0 bases; unmatched junction nucleotides: 2. DNA of the CDR3: TGTGCCAGCCAAGCGGGGGGCTCCTACAATGAGCAGTTCTTC. Its protein product is CASQAGGSYNEQFF.

This chain joins TRBV30 and TRBJ1-1; a weak D match, TRBD1 (6 bases). The CDR3 spans 13 residues. Germline V gene sequence: CDR1 GTSNPN, CDR2 SVGIG (reference sequence). V lost 3 bases and J 5 bases, leaving 13 bases between the germline ends. CDR3 residues: CAWREQGWTEAFF. DNA for the CDR3: TGTGCCTGGAGAGAACAGGGATGGACTGAAGCTTTCTTT. Drawing the rest from reference TRBV30 and TRBJ1-1, the complete variable domain is SQTIHQWPATLVQPVGSPLSLECTVEGTSNPNLYWYRQAAGRGLQLLFYSVGIGQISSEVPQNLSASRPQDRQFILSSKKLLLSDSGFYLCAWREQGWTEAFFGQGTRLTVV.

V usage is TRBV19 and J usage is TRBJ2-7; TRBD2 matches 10 bases. Germline V CDR1 and CDR2: LNHDA, SQIVND (reference sequence). The CDR3 covers 15 residues. The trim removed 4 bases at V and 0 bases at J, leaving 3 bases unmatched. The CDR3 here is CASSSLAGVSYEQYF. The CDR3 DNA is TGTGCCAGTAGTAGCCTAGCGGGGGTCTCCTACGAGCAGTACTTC. The full variable domain, its missing parts supplied by reference TRBV19 and TRBJ2-7, is DGGITQSPKYLFRKEGQNVTLSCEQNLNHDAMYWYRQDPGQGLRLIYYSQIVNDFQKGDIAEGYSVSREKKESFPLTVTSAQKNPTAFYLCASSSLAGVSYEQYFGPGTRLTVT.

V usage is TRBV5-1 and J usage is TRBJ1-6, with D maybe TRBD1 (5 bases). The ends were cut back, 0 bases at V and 8 bases at J, with 12 bases in the middle. The germline V gene has CDR1 SGHRS and CDR2 YFSETQ. The length of the CDR3 is 15 residues. CDR3 nucleotide sequence: TGCGCCAGCAGCTTGGGGGGCACGGCGTATTCACCCCTCCACTTT. The encoded protein is CASSLGGTAYSPLHF.